Presented here are 26 T cell receptor beta chains from one specimen sequenced in a study of T-cell memory formation after mild COVID-19. TCRdb itself ran the 5' RACE reads through MiXCR, one entry per CDR3 protein. The table lists a few hundred thousand distinct CDR3 sequences, roughly 15% of them singletons, with approximately 21% in the top ten. Source material: PBMCs or a T cell subset sorted from them (not recorded which). These receptors all come from a man in his late teens or twenties who had mild COVID-19 (a few samples of this study predate the infection). Cell type and time point are not known.

This clonotype was detected only a few times. The chain carries TRBV20-1 and TRBJ2-4; D is unclear. This CDR3 region has 14 residues. V lost 0 bases to trimming and J lost 6 bases, with 12 bases between them. CDR1 DFQATT and CDR2 SNEGSKA come from the germline V gene (reference sequence). For the CDR3, the DNA is TGCAGTGCTAGAGAGACTCTGGCGGTAAACATTCAGTACTTC. It is translated as CSARETLAVNIQYF.

CDR3 residues: CASSFGRARDTEAFF. Written as DNA, the CDR3 is TGTGCCAGCAGTTTCGGCAGGGCTCGAGACACTGAAGCTTTCTTT. The chain recombines TRBV12-3 or TRBV12-4 with TRBJ1-1; D may be TRBD1 (5 bases). The CDR3 has 15 residues. V gave up 3 bases and J gave up 3 bases, with 14 bases separating them.

This clonotype appeared many times. The chain couples TRBV5-1 to TRBJ1-4, with no clear D. The CDR3 totals 12 residues. Germline V gene sequence: CDR1 SGHRS, CDR2 YFSETQ. Trimming removed 3 bases at V and 12 bases at J, with 12 bases between. For the CDR3, the DNA is TGCGCCAGCAGCTCATTGCGAGGAGAACTGTTTTTT. It is translated as CASSSLRGELFF.

The rearrangement uses TRBV12-3 or TRBV12-4 and TRBJ2-1; 8 bases agree with TRBD2. With V trimmed by 6 bases and J by 1 base, 8 bases remained unmatched. The CDR3 runs to 16 residues. CDR3 sequence (DNA): TGTGCCAGCAGCACTATAGCGGGGCTGTCCTACAATGAGCAGTTCTTC. Translated: CASSTIAGLSYNEQFF.

This clonotype occurred a few times. The chain is built from TRBV7-6 and TRBJ2-2; 8 nucleotides agree with TRBD1. Trimming removed 6 bases from V and 6 bases from J; junction bases left unmatched: 12. This CDR3 region has 16 residues. The germline V gene has CDR1 SGHVS and CDR2 FNYEAQ. The CDR3 sequence is CASRTIRGPMPGELFF. CDR3 sequence (DNA): TGTGCCAGCAGAACAATCAGGGGGCCAATGCCCGGGGAGCTGTTTTTT.

The chain combines TRBV6-1 with TRBJ2-1; 7 bases agree with TRBD2. CDR3 length: 14 amino acids. V gave up 4 bases and J gave up 7 bases; unmatched junction bases: 7. In germline, CDR1 is MNHNS, CDR2 SASEGT. The chain's CDR3 is CASSGELAANEQFF. CDR3 nucleotides: TGTGCCAGCAGTGGGGAGCTAGCGGCTAATGAGCAGTTCTTC.

The rearrangement joins TRBV14 to TRBJ1-6; no clear D gene. This CDR3 contains 15 residues. Germline V gene sequence: CDR1 SGHDN, CDR2 FVKESK. V dropped 3 bases and J dropped 5 bases, with 11 bases sitting between them. The chain's CDR3 is CASSHTGRDNSPLHF. In DNA form, the CDR3 reads TGTGCCAGCAGCCATACCGGCCGGGATAATTCACCCCTCCACTTT.

The chain carries TRBV12-5 and TRBJ1-1; D remains ambiguous. The CDR3 has 15 residues. Deletions cut 0 bases from V and 3 bases from J, with 11 bases between. Germline values: CDR1 LGHNT, CDR2 FRNRAP. The CDR3: CASGLVVRSYTEAFF. The CDR3 nucleotides are TGTGCTAGTGGTTTGGTAGTCAGGAGCTACACTGAAGCTTTCTTT.

The V and J genes are TRBV7-8 and TRBJ2-3; 9 nucleotides line up with TRBD2. Per the germline V gene, CDR1 is SGHVS and CDR2 is FQNEAQ. The CDR3 consists of 16 residues. After removal of 1 base from V and 2 bases from J, the junction contained 4 bases not matched to a gene. CDR3 amino acids: CASSLGLAGNTDTQYF. The CDR3 coding sequence is TGTGCCAGCAGCTTAGGGCTAGCGGGGAACACAGATACGCAGTATTTT.

In DNA, the CDR3 is TGTGCCAGCAGTAACAGGGTAGAGACCCAGTACTTC. Amino acids: CASSNRVETQYF. The genes are TRBV6-6 and TRBJ2-5, with a weak D call TRBD1 (6 bases). The CDR3 length is 12 residues. The germline V gene has CDR1 MNHNY and CDR2 SVGAGI (reference sequence). Trimming stripped 5 bases from V and 4 bases from J, with 8 bases between.

There are a few counts of this clonotype. The chain uses TRBV5-1 and TRBJ1-4; the match to TRBD1 covers 10 bases. Germline CDR1 reads SGHRS; CDR2 reads YFSETQ. J gave up 8 bases and V 4 bases, and 8 bases lay outside the gene matches. This CDR3 is 15 amino acids long. The CDR3 DNA sequence: TGCGCCAGCAGCGTTGCCGGGACAGGGGAGGAAAAACTGTTTTTT. This encodes CASSVAGTGEEKLFF.

This clonotype was found a few times. The rearrangement joins TRBV21-1 to TRBJ2-7; TRBD1 is taken as the D call from the table, unchecked against the DNA. TRBV21-1 is noted as a pseudogene. The length of the CDR3 is 14 residues. The CDR3 spells CASDRGQGIHEQYF. Written as DNA, the CDR3 is TGTGCCAGCGACAGGGGACAGGGAATCCACGAGCAGTACTTC.

This clonotype was counted only a few times. The gene calls are TRBV20-1 and TRBJ1-2; D not resolved. The CDR3 has 11 amino acids. Trimming removed 2 bases at V and 1 base at J, with 2 bases between. Germline V gene data show CDR1 as DFQATT and CDR2 as SNEGSKA (reference sequence). The CDR3: CSARLNYGYTF. The CDR3 DNA reads as TGCAGTGCTAGACTTAACTATGGCTACACCTTC.

This rearrangement joins TRBV28 to TRBJ2-7; 7 bases map to TRBD1. The V gene end was trimmed by 7 bases and the J gene end by 0 bases; junction bases not matched to a gene: 6. CDR1 is MDHEN, CDR2 SYDVKM, per germline. CDR3 length: 14 amino acids. For the CDR3, the DNA is TGTGCCAGCAAAGACAGGGCCGCCTCCTACGAGCAGTACGTC. This encodes CASKDRAASYEQYV.

The chain combines TRBV4-3 with TRBJ2-5, with D perhaps matching TRBD2 (5 bases). Between the trimmed V and J ends, which lost 1 base and 1 base, there was a span of 13 bases. The CDR3 loop spans 16 amino acids. Looked up from germline, CDR1 is LGHNA and CDR2 is YSLEER. The CDR3 region is CASSQGPGLRQETQYF. In DNA, the CDR3 is TGCGCCAGCAGCCAAGGCCCAGGACTCCGCCAAGAGACCCAGTACTTC.

The rearrangement uses TRBV12-3 or TRBV12-4 and TRBJ2-5; 12 positions agree with TRBD2. This CDR3 contains 15 residues. With V trimmed by 6 bases and J by 6 bases, 8 bases remained unmatched. CDR3 coding DNA: TGTGCCAGCAGCGTATCTAGCGGGGGGGCGAAGACCCAGTACTTC. Translation gives CASSVSSGGAKTQYF.

This chain joins TRBV7-2 and TRBJ1-1; no definite D call. The CDR3 is made up of 14 amino acids. V was cut by 3 bases and J by 3 bases, with 11 bases left in between. Germline V lookup: CDR1 SGHTA, CDR2 FQGNSA. CDR3 in DNA: TGTGCCAGCAGCTTGGTGGGCAGAGACACTGAAGCTTTCTTT. As protein: CASSLVGRDTEAFF.

CDR3 nucleotide sequence: TGTGCCAGCAGTACAAGGATACTCTACGAGCAGTACTTC. Translating it yields CASSTRILYEQYF. The chain employs TRBV27 and TRBJ2-7, with D hard to call. Germline CDR1 is MNHEY and CDR2 is SMNVEV (reference sequence). The CDR3 has 13 residues. V gave up 5 bases and J gave up 3 bases, with 11 bases separating them.

This clonotype appeared many times. This chain uses TRBV7-3 with TRBJ2-3; D call uncertain. This CDR3 comprises 15 residues. In germline, CDR1 is SGHTA, CDR2 FQGTGA. V was trimmed by 4 bases and J by 1 base, leaving 12 bases between them. In DNA, the CDR3 is TGTGCCAGCAGCTCCCAAACCTGGGGCACAGATACGCAGTATTTT. It codes for CASSSQTWGTDTQYF.

This clonotype was recorded a few times. This chain uses TRBV7-2 with TRBJ1-6; maybe TRBD1 (5 bases). The CDR3 covers 15 residues. The V gene's germline CDR1 is SGHTA and CDR2 FQGNSA. Trimming removed 5 bases at V and 10 bases at J, with 18 bases between. The CDR3 region is CASSLRRGTESPLHF. The CDR3 DNA follows: TGTGCCAGCAGCCTACGGAGGGGAACAGAATCACCCCTCCACTTT.

The table lists this clonotype with many counts. The J gene is TRBJ2-7, the V gene TRBV5-1; possibly TRBD2 for D (5 bases). Trimming shortened V by 0 bases and J by 4 bases, and 8 bases separated the two germline ends. CDR3 length: 13 amino acids. Germline lookup yields CDR1 SGHRS and CDR2 YFSETQ. CDR3 nucleotides: TGCGCCAGCAGCTTGGATCGAGGGTACGAGCAGTACGTC. Protein: CASSLDRGYEQYV.

This clonotype was picked up a small number of times. The chain is built from TRBV3-1 and TRBJ2-3; TRBD2 is a possible D gene (6 bases). Germline loops: CDR1 LGHDT, CDR2 YNNKEL (reference sequence). Trimming pared 0 bases from V and 5 bases from J, leaving 18 bases between. This CDR3 is built from 17 residues. CDR3 loop: CASSQDKKGTWGDTQYF. The CDR3 nucleotides read TGTGCCAGCAGCCAAGATAAAAAGGGGACTTGGGGAGATACGCAGTATTTT.

This clonotype was counted between two and nine times. J is TRBJ1-5 and V is TRBV6-6, with 7 positions matching TRBD1. Trimming removed 6 bases from V and 2 bases from J; junction bases left unmatched: 4. The length of the CDR3 is 14 residues. Germline CDR1 is MNHNY and CDR2 is SVGAGI (reference sequence). This chain's CDR3 is CASRQTGGNQPQHF. CDR3 sequence (DNA): TGTGCCAGCAGACAAACAGGGGGCAATCAGCCCCAGCATTTT.

Only a few counts were recorded for this clonotype. The chain joins TRBV4-1 to TRBJ2-3; D possibly matches TRBD1 or TRBD2 (5 bases each). CDR1 and CDR2 from the germline V gene are MGHRA and YSYEKL. The CDR3 is made up of 17 amino acids. Trimming shortened V by 0 bases and J by 0 bases, and 13 bases separated the two germline ends. CDR3 loop: CASSQEGVATSTDTQYF. In DNA, the CDR3 is TGCGCCAGCAGCCAAGAGGGGGTAGCGACTAGCACAGATACGCAGTATTTT.

This chain links TRBV6-2 or TRBV6-3 with TRBJ2-4; TRBD1 agrees at 7 bases. Germline assignment: CDR1 MNHEY and CDR2 SVGEGT. The V and J ends lost 5 bases and 6 bases, in that order; junction bases with no gene match: 10. CDR3 size: 15 residues. The DNA of the CDR3 is TGTGCCAGCAGTACCTACCGGGACAGACTAAACATTCAGTACTTC. Translated, it gives CASSTYRDRLNIQYF.

CDR3: CASRQQGARGYTF. CDR3 DNA sequence: TGTGCCAGCAGGCAGCAGGGGGCGCGGGGCTACACCTTC. J is TRBJ1-2 and V is TRBV12-3 or TRBV12-4, with 8 bases aligning to TRBD1. There are 13 residues in the CDR3. V shed 6 bases and J 8 bases; nucleotides not matched to a gene: 8.